The 30 T cell receptor beta chains below were found in one sample sequenced in a study of OX40 agonist ivuxolimab in advanced cancers. Clones were read by immunoSEQ multiplex PCR, and TCRdb kept only the in-frame ones, dropping some. The sample records 95,000 to 150,000 clones, over 75% being singletons. Sequenced material: CD4+ or CD8+ T cells sorted from blood, taken in a trial of the OX40 agonist ivuxolimab. The source of these receptors is an adult with an advanced solid tumor such as melanoma, head and neck, liver or kidney cancer.

Remarks on this clone: The germline gene is not matched at one end of the junction; a read error may be the cause. This chain joins TRBV11-2 and TRBJ2-7; TRBD1 matches at 12 bases. Per germline, CDR1 SGHAT and CDR2 FQNNGV. The CDR3 is 15 residues long. DNA of the CDR3: TGTACCAGCAGTTCCGGGACAGGGGGCTTCTACGAGCAGTACTTC. Translated, it gives CTSSSGTGGFYEQYF.

J is TRBJ2-7 and V is TRBV27; 11 nucleotides align to TRBD1. Germline V gives CDR1 MNHEY, CDR2 SMNVEV (reference sequence). V was clipped by 3 bases and J by 6 bases; unmatched bases: 4. The CDR3 covers 14 residues. In DNA, the CDR3 is TGTGCCAGCAGTTTCGGGGACAGGGGGAGCGAGCAGTACTTC. This gives the protein CASSFGDRGSEQYF.

The V call is TRBV7-2, the J call TRBJ1-5; tentatively, D is TRBD1 (5 bases). V lost 1 base to trimming and J lost 4 bases, with 11 bases between them. Germline loops: CDR1 SGHTA, CDR2 FQGNSA. The CDR3 is made up of 15 amino acids. The CDR3 sequence: CASSLDLGGNQPQHF. The CDR3, as DNA: TGTGCCAGCAGCTTAGATTTGGGGGGTAATCAGCCCCAGCATTTT.

This clone was detected once. The rearrangement links TRBV11-2 to TRBJ1-1, with D unclear. V was clipped by 2 bases and J by 6 bases, with 4 bases between them. This CDR3 region has 11 residues. The germline V gene has CDR1 SGHAT and CDR2 FQNNGV. CDR3 DNA sequence: TGTGCCAGCAGCTTATACGCTGAAGCTTTCTTT. This encodes CASSLYAEAFF.

This chain uses TRBV6-5 with TRBJ2-3, with 7 bases aligning to TRBD2. The junction had 6 bases not matched to a gene; V was cut back by 6 bases and J by 6 bases. The CDR3 runs 13 residues. CDR1 is MNHEY, CDR2 SVGAGI, per germline. CDR3: CASRPGRLDTQYF. In DNA form, the CDR3 reads TGTGCCAGCAGACCCGGGAGGCTGGATACGCAGTATTTT.

This chain links TRBV6-1 with TRBJ2-7; D gene ambiguous. CDR3 length: 15 residues. The germline V gene encodes CDR1 MNHNS and CDR2 SASEGT. V was cut by 1 base and J by 1 base, with 11 bases left in between. The CDR3 protein is CASSEEFSVSYEQYF. As DNA, the CDR3 is TGTGCCAGCAGTGAAGAATTCTCCGTATCCTACGAGCAGTACTTC.

The chain links TRBV6-6 to TRBJ2-1; 11 bases fit TRBD2. Germline trimming cut 6 bases from V and 6 bases from J; bases unmatched to any gene: 7. Germline assignment: CDR1 MNHNY and CDR2 SVGAGI (reference sequence). The CDR3 has 15 amino acids. DNA for the CDR3: TGTGCCAGCAGCACCGGGACTAGCGGTTTCAATGAGCAGTTCTTC. It yields the protein CASSTGTSGFNEQFF.

The chain employs TRBV6-1 and TRBJ1-2; TRBD1 matches 8 bases. The J segment lost 3 bases and the V segment lost 9 bases, leaving 9 bases of the junction unmatched. Germline V gene sequence: CDR1 MNHNS, CDR2 SASEGT. This CDR3 is 14 amino acids long. The CDR3 sequence is CARGGGQGYYGYTF. Here the CDR3 DNA reads TGTGCCAGGGGGGGAGGACAGGGCTACTATGGCTACACCTTC.

The chain joins TRBV18 to TRBJ2-4; 16 bases are a match to TRBD2. Germline CDR1 is KGHSH and CDR2 is LQKENI. With 0 bases clipped from V and 1 base from J, the junction kept 3 bases outside the gene matches. The length of the CDR3 is 19 residues. CDR3 bases: TGTGCCAGCTCACCACCGGGACTAGCGGGGGGGCCGGCCAAAAACATTCAGTACTTC. Translating gives CASSPPGLAGGPAKNIQYF.

A single count supports this clone. This rearrangement joins TRBV27 to TRBJ2-1, with 16 bases identical to TRBD2. Germline V gene sequence: CDR1 MNHEY, CDR2 SMNVEV (reference sequence). The CDR3 runs 15 residues. The junction had 3 bases not matched to a gene; V was cut back by 3 bases and J by 10 bases. CDR3 DNA sequence: TGTGCCAGCAGTTTCCCGGGACTAGCGGGGGGGGAGCAGTTCTTC. It yields the protein CASSFPGLAGGEQFF.

The chain has TRBV21-1 and TRBJ2-7; the D segment call TRBD2 is taken from the table without a DNA check. TRBV21-1 constitutes a pseudogene. The CDR3 has 14 residues. The CDR3 DNA is TGTGCCAGCAGCAACGGGCCGGGGGGGAACGAGCAGTACTTC. Protein product: CASSNGPGGNEQYF.

The chain combines TRBV15 with TRBJ2-5; 8 nucleotides line up with TRBD2. Germline CDR1 is LNHNV and CDR2 is YYDKDF (reference sequence). The V segment lost 3 bases and the J segment 5 bases; nucleotides outside the gene matches: 5. CDR3 length: 14 residues. This CDR3 reads CATSSRTSLETQYF. CDR3 in DNA: TGTGCCACCAGCAGCCGGACTAGCTTGGAGACCCAGTACTTC. Full variable domain (rest looked up from reference TRBV15 and TRBJ2-5): DAMVIQNPRYQVTQFGKPVTLSCSQTLNHNVMYWYQQKSSQAPKLLFHYYDKDFNNEADTPDNFQSRRPNTSFCFLDIRSPGLGDTAMYLCATSSRTSLETQYFGPGTRLLVL.

This rearrangement joins TRBV19 to TRBJ2-3; 9 nucleotides line up with TRBD1. Germline assignment: CDR1 LNHDA and CDR2 SQIVND (reference sequence). The CDR3 consists of 16 residues. V shed 4 bases and J 3 bases; nucleotides not matched to a gene: 8. The CDR3 DNA reads TGTGCCAGTAGTACGAGGGACAGGGATATTACAGATACGCAGTATTTT. Protein: CASSTRDRDITDTQYF. Complete variable domain (other parts from reference TRBV19 and TRBJ2-3): DGGITQSPKYLFRKEGQNVTLSCEQNLNHDAMYWYRQDPGQGLRLIYYSQIVNDFQKGDIAEGYSVSREKKESFPLTVTSAQKNPTAFYLCASSTRDRDITDTQYFGPGTRLTVL.

The chain carries TRBV19 and TRBJ2-5; D gene uncertain. V was pared by 0 bases and J by 5 bases, with 7 bases between. The CDR3 totals 13 residues. Germline values: CDR1 LNHDA, CDR2 SQIVND (reference sequence). The CDR3 region is CASSIDKGETQYF. In DNA, the CDR3 is TGTGCCAGTAGTATAGATAAGGGCGAGACCCAGTACTTC.

The chain combines TRBV30 with TRBJ1-2; D is perhaps TRBD1 (6 bases). The length of the CDR3 is 13 residues. CDR1 GTSNPN and CDR2 SVGIG come from the germline V gene (reference sequence). The V end was cut by 0 bases, the J end by 3 bases, with 8 bases between. In nucleotides, the CDR3 is TGTGCCTGGAGTGTACAGGGATACTATGGCTACACCTTC. This gives the protein CAWSVQGYYGYTF. Variable domain in full (rest from reference TRBV30 and TRBJ1-2): SQTIHQWPATLVQPVGSPLSLECTVEGTSNPNLYWYRQAAGRGLQLLFYSVGIGQISSEVPQNLSASRPQDRQFILSSKKLLLSDSGFYLCAWSVQGYYGYTFGSGTRLTVV.

The V call is TRBV4-3, the J call TRBJ1-1; no firm D call. Between the trimmed V and J ends, which lost 1 base and 0 bases, there was a span of 9 bases. The germline V gene has CDR1 LGHNA and CDR2 YSLEER. The CDR3 runs to 15 residues. In DNA form, the CDR3 reads TGCGCCAGCAGCCAAGTCAGTTATATGAACACTGAAGCTTTCTTT. The encoded protein is CASSQVSYMNTEAFF.

The chain recombines TRBV6-1 with TRBJ1-1; D is undetermined. CDR1 is MNHNS and CDR2 is SASEGT in the germline V gene. CDR3 size: 15 residues. The V gene lost 2 bases and the J gene lost 3 bases, with 13 bases spanning the gap. CDR3 DNA sequence: TGTGCCAGCAGTGAAAGGGCAGCTGAGTACACTGAAGCTTTCTTT. Its protein product is CASSERAAEYTEAFF.

The chain is built from TRBV11-2 and TRBJ2-7; 7 nucleotides align to TRBD1. There are 13 residues in the CDR3. V shed 4 bases and J 2 bases; nucleotides not matched to a gene: 2. Germline-derived CDR1 and CDR2 are SGHAT and FQNNGV. In DNA form, the CDR3 reads TGTGCCAGCAGCTCCGGGACAGCCTACGAGCAGTACTTC. It specifies CASSSGTAYEQYF.

The chain is built from TRBV28 and TRBJ2-5; 9 bases agree with TRBD1. Germline loops: CDR1 MDHEN, CDR2 SYDVKM. V dropped 6 bases and J dropped 5; count of bases not matched to a gene: 7. The CDR3 is made up of 14 amino acids. The CDR3 protein is CASSSGQGGETQYF. In DNA form, the CDR3 reads TGTGCCAGCAGCTCGGGACAGGGCGGGGAGACCCAGTACTTC. The entire variable domain, with the rest obtained from reference TRBV28 and TRBJ2-5, is as follows: DVKVTQSSRYLVKRTGEKVFLECVQDMDHENMFWYRQDPGLGLRLIYFSYDVKMKEKGDIPEGYSVSREKKERFSLILESASTNQTSMYLCASSSGQGGETQYFGPGTRLLVL.

V gene TRBV6-5 combines with J gene TRBJ2-3; 7 nucleotides line up with TRBD1. The CDR3 consists of 12 residues. Losses at the gene ends were 6 bases for V and 8 bases for J; bases not matched to a gene: 5. CDR1 is MNHEY and CDR2 is SVGAGI in the germline V gene. CDR3 protein: CASRGQLSTQYF. The CDR3 DNA reads as TGTGCCAGCAGGGGACAGCTTTCTACGCAGTATTTT.

With regard to this clone: The germline gene is not matched at one end of the junction; a read error may be the cause. The rearrangement links TRBV2 to TRBJ1-2, with a weak D call TRBD1 (5 bases). This CDR3 is 14 amino acids long. Germline CDR1 reads SNHLY; CDR2 reads FYNNEI. The CDR3 loop reads CASSSLRDLYRYTF. The CDR3 region has the DNA TGTGCCAGCAGCAGCCTACGGGACCTCTATCGCTACACCTTC.

This chain uses TRBV6-5 with TRBJ2-7, with no clear D. Germline values: CDR1 MNHEY, CDR2 SVGAGI. The CDR3 covers 11 residues. Trimming stripped 5 bases from V and 2 bases from J, with 4 bases between. The CDR3 protein is CASSKTYEQYF. The DNA for the CDR3 is TGTGCCAGCAGTAAGACCTACGAGCAGTACTTC.

The chain couples TRBV28 to TRBJ1-1; D gene ambiguous. This CDR3 comprises 15 residues. CDR1 and CDR2 (germline): MDHEN, SYDVKM. The V gene lost 4 bases and the J gene lost 1 base, with 13 bases spanning the gap. CDR3 in DNA: TGTGCCAGCAGTTCCTCGGTCGGCAAGAACACTGAAGCTTTCTTT. As protein: CASSSSVGKNTEAFF.

Only a few counts were recorded for this clone. J is TRBJ2-7 and V is TRBV4-2; no clear D gene. CDR1 is LGHNA, CDR2 YNFKEQ, per germline. The CDR3 covers 15 residues. V dropped 1 base and J dropped 1 base, with 11 bases sitting between them. The CDR3 protein is CASSQGQSSSYEQYF. CDR3 nucleotide sequence: TGTGCCAGCAGCCAAGGGCAGTCATCTTCCTACGAGCAGTACTTC.

The CDR3 DNA reads TGCAGCGTTGCCGGGGACAGGGGCTACGAGCAGTACTTC. This translates into CSVAGDRGYEQYF. The gene calls are TRBV29-1 and TRBJ2-7; 10 bases align to TRBD1. This CDR3 is 13 amino acids long. J lost 3 bases, V lost 4 bases, and 3 bases had no gene match. The germline V gene has CDR1 SQVTM and CDR2 ANQGSEA.

J is TRBJ2-7 and V is TRBV6-1; perhaps TRBD2 as D (6 bases). The CDR3 has 16 amino acids. With 1 base removed from V and 0 bases from J, the gap between germline ends came to 13 bases. Germline CDR1 MNHNS, CDR2 SASEGT. DNA of the CDR3: TGTGCCAGCAGTGAAGTGGGGGGATTCAGCTCCTACGAGCAGTACTTC. This sequence encodes CASSEVGGFSSYEQYF.

CDR3 sequence: CASIGWVAGGSETQYF. As DNA, the CDR3 is TGCGCCAGCATAGGTTGGGTAGCGGGGGGGTCAGAGACCCAGTACTTC. V is TRBV10-1 and J is TRBJ2-5; 11 bases fit TRBD2. The CDR3 is 16 residues long. Per the germline V gene, CDR1 is WNHNN and CDR2 is SYGVQD (reference sequence). V lost 7 bases to trimming and J lost 4 bases; unmatched junction nucleotides: 11.

The chain carries TRBV7-2 and TRBJ1-5; D might be TRBD1 (5 bases). The CDR3 is 16 residues long. From germline, CDR1 is SGHTA and CDR2 FQGNSA. The V end lost 1 base, the J end lost 3 bases, and 13 bases lay between the germline ends. The CDR3 is CASSLGSGGTNQPQHF. Here the CDR3 DNA reads TGTGCCAGCAGCTTAGGGTCCGGAGGGACCAATCAGCCCCAGCATTTT.

This clone was found once. The chain couples TRBV7-9 to TRBJ2-1; 10 nucleotides match TRBD2. The CDR3 extends over 14 amino acids. Germline V gives CDR1 SEHNR, CDR2 FQNEAQ (reference sequence). The V segment lost 8 bases and the J segment 5 bases; nucleotides outside the gene matches: 6. CDR3 nucleotide sequence: TGTGCCAGCCGAGCGGGGGGGCACAACAATGAGCAGTTCTTC. Its protein is CASRAGGHNNEQFF.

The chain's CDR3 is CASSRKQGAWLGTEAFF. The DNA for the CDR3 is TGTGCCAGCAGCAGGAAGCAGGGGGCGTGGCTGGGCACTGAAGCTTTCTTT. This chain links TRBV28 with TRBJ1-1, with 8 bases aligning to TRBD1. CDR3 length: 17 amino acids. Germline CDR1 MDHEN, CDR2 SYDVKM. Germline trimming cut 6 bases from V and 4 bases from J; bases unmatched to any gene: 16.